Below are 10 T cell receptor beta chains sequenced from a single sample in a study of blood T cell repertoires in COVID-19. Method: immunoSEQ multiplex PCR; TCRdb's copy keeps in-frame clones and lacks some. In the table there are about 200,000 clones, 70% to 85% of which are singletons. The specimen was PBMCs or T cells enriched from blood (not recorded which). These receptors were collected from a woman aged 55-69 years with acute COVID-19.

The chain has TRBV24-1 and TRBJ2-7; 12 bases are shared with TRBD2. V was clipped by 5 bases and J by 6 bases; unmatched bases: 4. In germline, CDR1 is KGHDR, CDR2 SFDVKD. CDR3 length equals 14 residues. CDR3 sequence: CATSASGRAGEQYF. The CDR3 region has the DNA TGTGCCACCAGTGCTAGCGGGAGGGCCGGCGAGCAGTACTTC.

The rearrangement uses TRBV7-8 and TRBJ1-2; 10 bases are shared with TRBD1. From germline, CDR1 is SGHVS and CDR2 FQNEAQ. This CDR3 is built from 16 residues. The J segment lost 2 bases and the V segment lost 7 bases, leaving 10 bases of the junction unmatched. CDR3 bases: TGTGCCAGCAACACCGGGACAGGGGCTACCAACTATGGCTACACCTTC. It codes for CASNTGTGATNYGYTF.

This clone was observed once. At one end the junction does not follow the germline gene, possibly because of a read error. V usage is TRBV2 and J usage is TRBJ1-2, with D perhaps TRBD1 (5 bases). Per germline, CDR1 SNHLY and CDR2 FYNNEI. This CDR3 comprises 16 residues. The CDR3 spells CASREAGRLANYGYTF. CDR3 in DNA: TGTGCCAGCAGGGAAGCGGGGCGGCTAGCTAACTATGGCTACACCTTC.

The CDR3 reads CASSLGTTDEQYV. The CDR3 nucleotides are TGTGCCAGCAGCTTGGGTACCACAGACGAGCAGTACGTC. The J gene is TRBJ2-7, the V gene TRBV5-5; D not resolved. Trimming pared 0 bases from V and 5 bases from J, leaving 9 bases between. The CDR3 runs 13 residues. CDR1 SGHKS and CDR2 YYEKEE come from the germline V gene (reference sequence).

By share, this clone ranks as medium-sized. The V call is TRBV2, the J call TRBJ2-5; tentatively, D is TRBD2 (6 bases). This CDR3 spans 17 amino acids. From germline, CDR1 is SNHLY and CDR2 FYNNEI. The ends were cut back, 6 bases at V and 7 bases at J, with 27 bases in the middle. The CDR3 nucleotides read TGTGCCAGCAGCGCAGCCACTTCAGGACTAAGCTCCGGGACCCAGTACTTC. It is translated as CASSAATSGLSSGTQYF.

The rearrangement joins TRBV3-1 (or the pseudogene TRBV3-2) to TRBJ2-7, with a weak D call TRBD2 (6 bases). CDR1 LGHDT and CDR2 YNNKEL come from the germline V gene (reference sequence). With 3 bases removed from V and 0 bases from J, the gap between germline ends came to 18 bases. This CDR3 is built from 17 residues. Here the CDR3 DNA reads TGTGCCAGCAGCCATCTCCTCCGGGACTCGAACTCCTACGAGCAGTACGTC. As protein: CASSHLLRDSNSYEQYV.

V gene TRBV27 combines with J gene TRBJ1-2; weak D call: TRBD1 (5 bases). CDR3 length: 13 residues. Looked up from germline, CDR1 is MNHEY and CDR2 is SMNVEV (reference sequence). V lost 2 bases to trimming and J lost 2 bases, with 6 bases between them. The chain's CDR3 is CASSLAGNYGYTF. DNA for the CDR3: TGTGCCAGCAGTTTAGCAGGGAACTATGGCTACACCTTC.

The rearrangement links TRBV4-3 to TRBJ1-1, with D possibly TRBD1 on 6 matching bases. Looked up from germline, CDR1 is LGHNA and CDR2 is YSLEER. This CDR3 spans 16 amino acids. The V and J ends lost 1 base and 7 bases respectively, with 19 bases between them. CDR3 in amino acids: CASSQGQRGGTLEAFF. The CDR3, as DNA: TGCGCCAGCAGCCAAGGGCAGCGAGGGGGAACTCTTGAAGCTTTCTTT.

The V and J genes are TRBV9 and TRBJ2-1, with 11 bases identical to TRBD2. The ends lost 2 bases at V and 6 bases at J; junction bases unmatched: 7. The germline gives CDR1 SGDLS, CDR2 YYNGEE. CDR3 length: 16 residues. CDR3 region: CASSVSTGTSGNEQFF. The CDR3 coding sequence is TGTGCCAGCAGCGTCTCGACCGGGACTAGCGGCAATGAGCAGTTCTTC.

On this clone itself: Other DNA sequences in the same sample also yield this CDR3. This chain joins TRBV9 and TRBJ2-5, with a possible D match to TRBD2 (5 bases). From germline, CDR1 is SGDLS and CDR2 YYNGEE. The CDR3 loop spans 12 amino acids. The V and J ends lost 2 bases and 3 bases respectively, with 5 bases between them. The DNA of the CDR3 is TGTGCCAGCAGCGTCGGGGAAGAGACCCAGTACTTC. Amino acid sequence: CASSVGEETQYF.